This T cell receptor (beta chain) derives from a study of T cells after yellow fever vaccination. Study overall: Where fractions had low cell numbers, libraries were prepared from them with the SMART-Seq v4 Ultra Low Input RNA kit.

This CDR3 is 13 amino acids long. Trimming stripped 11 bases from V and 1 base from J, with 13 bases between. Germline assignment: CDR1 MNHEY and CDR2 SVGEGT. A process of 5'RACE template switching, which added a universal primer site and UMIs, was used to make TCR cDNA. TCRdb called the 5' RACE reads again in MiXCR, with one record for every CDR3 protein. The table records more than 350,000 distinct CDR3 sequences, under 14% of them present only once. This receptor was identified in a young man who received the YFV17D yellow fever vaccine. Here the sequenced sample was PBMCs, taken on the day of the first yellow fever vaccination. This sequence joins TRBV6-2 or TRBV6-3 and TRBJ2-3; D is perhaps TRBD2 (6 bases). CDR3 loop: CAVRDGGTDTQYF. CDR3 sequence (DNA): TGTGCCGTGCGGGACGGCGGCACAGATACGCAGTATTTT.